The rows below give T cell receptor beta chains drawn from one sample of a study of blood T cells in healthy people across ages. In TCRdb, the 5' RACE reads were re-called with MiXCR into one record per CDR3 protein. The table includes over 950,000 distinct CDR3 sequences, roughly 50% detected once. Sequencing was performed on blood. These receptors all stem from a woman aged 60-75 years in good health. CDR3s include the opening cysteine and the closing phenylalanine or tryptophan. A D gene is named only where the DNA matches it firmly. Some rows have no size entry. The others give once, few or many, or a class for an expanded clone.

TRBJ1-1 | NA | TRBV6-2/TRBV6-3 | NA | TGTGCCAGCAGTTTCTATTCGGGGGGCTCCAACACTGAAGCTTTCTTT | CASSFYSGGSNTEAFF
TRBJ2-5 | NA | TRBV4-2 | few | TGTGCCAGCAGCCAAGTGCTAGCCCAGTTCCAAGAGACCCAGTACTTC | CASSQVLAQFQETQYF
TRBJ1-1 | NA | TRBV3-1 | NA | TGTGCCAGCAGCCAACTTACAGGGATAGAAGCTTTCTTT | CASSQLTGIEAFF
TRBJ1-1 | NA | TRBV9 | NA | TGTGCCAGCAGCGTAGGTGAGTCGAACACTGAAGCTTTCTTT | CASSVGESNTEAFF
TRBJ2-7 | NA | TRBV28 | few | TGTGCCAGCAGTGCCCCCCGGGGCGGAGCCTACGAGCAGTACTTC | CASSAPRGGAYEQYF
TRBJ2-1 | NA | TRBV10-3 | NA | TGTACCCGCTCCAATGAGCAGTTCTTC | CTRSNEQFF
TRBJ1-5 | NA | TRBV29-1 | NA | TGCAGCGTTTTCTGCAGCCGCAATCAGCCCCAGCATTTT | CSVFCSRNQPQHF
TRBJ2-7 | TRBD1 | TRBV7-8 | NA | TGTGCCAGCAGCCCCTCCAGGGGGTACGAGCAGTACTTC | CASSPSRGYEQYF
TRBJ2-3 | NA | TRBV20-1 | NA | TGCAGTGCCTCCAGTGCAGATACGCAGTATTTT | CSASSADTQYF
TRBJ1-5 | NA | TRBV20-1 | NA | TGCAGTGCTAGACCCGGGCCCCAGCTAATTTATCAGCCCCAGCATTTT | CSARPGPQLIYQPQHF
TRBJ2-1 | TRBD2 | TRBV20-1 | few | TGCAGTGCTAGAGATCCAAGGGTAGCTAGCGGCTACAATGAGCAGTTCTTC | CSARDPRVASGYNEQFF
TRBJ2-4 | TRBD2 | TRBV11-2 | few | TGTGCCAGCAGCTCACTAGCGGACGAGCTGGAGCAGTACTTC | CASSSLADELEQYF
TRBJ2-7 | NA | TRBV7-8 | NA | TGTGCCAGCAGCGTGCTGGATTTCTACGAGCAGTACTTC | CASSVLDFYEQYF
TRBJ2-7 | NA | TRBV7-3 | NA | TGTGCCAGCAGCTTAACTATCGATGAGCAGTACTTC | CASSLTIDEQYF
TRBJ1-5 | NA | TRBV20-1 | NA | TGCAGTGCCACCAAAGGGAGTTATAGCAATCAGCCCCAGCATTTT | CSATKGSYSNQPQHF
TRBJ2-4 | NA | TRBV12-3/TRBV12-4 | few | TGTGCCAGCAGTTCGACGGTAGCCAAAAACATTCAGTACTTC | CASSSTVAKNIQYF
TRBJ2-1 | NA | TRBV7-2 | NA | TGTGCCAGCACGCGGTATCGGGGCGATGAGCAGTTCTTC | CASTRYRGDEQFF
TRBJ2-5 | TRBD2 | TRBV6-1 | NA | TGTGCCAGTGCCAAGCTTTGGACTAGCGAGACCCAGTACTTC | CASAKLWTSETQYF
TRBJ2-1 | TRBD2 | TRBV2 | NA | TGTGCCGGTACGGAAAGCGGGAGGTGGAGCGAGCAGTTCTTC | CAGTESGRWSEQFF
TRBJ1-1 | TRBD1 | TRBV20-1 | few | TGCAGTGCTCCGGGACAGACGAACACTGAAGCTTTCTTT | CSAPGQTNTEAFF
TRBJ2-5 | TRBD1 | TRBV27 | NA | TGTGCCAGCAGAGGACAGGTACAAGAGACCCAGTACTTC | CASRGQVQETQYF
TRBJ2-1 | NA | TRBV6-5 | NA | TGTGCCAGCAGCCGGACTCGAGGAGAGGTCAATGAGCAGTTCTTC | CASSRTRGEVNEQFF
TRBJ2-7 | NA | TRBV4-2 | NA | TGTGCCAGCAGCCCTCCTTCGGACTACGATCCTGAGCAGTACTTC | CASSPPSDYDPEQYF
TRBJ1-1 | NA | TRBV7-9 | once | TGTGCCAGCAGCTTACCCCAGGACCACACTGAAGCTTTCTTT | CASSLPQDHTEAFF
TRBJ2-6 | NA | TRBV29-1 | NA | TGCAGCGTTGGGACTGGTGGGGCCAACGTCCTGACTTTC | CSVGTGGANVLTF
TRBJ1-2 | TRBD1 | TRBV7-2 | NA | TGTGCCAGCAGCTTAAGAGGGGGAGGGGGCCGGAGGGGCTACACCTTC | CASSLRGGGGRRGYTF
TRBJ2-7 | NA | TRBV27 | few | TGTGCCAGCAGTTTATCCGTGGACTCCTACGAGCAGTACTTC | CASSLSVDSYEQYF
TRBJ2-3 | NA | TRBV2 | NA | TGTGCCAGCAGCCGAATGGGCGGCCGCACAGATACGCAGTATTTT | CASSRMGGRTDTQYF
TRBJ2-1 | NA | TRBV20-1 | NA | TGCAGTGCTAGACTTCCAACTTCCAATGAGCAGTTCTTC | CSARLPTSNEQFF
TRBJ2-7 | TRBD1 | TRBV15 | NA | TGTGCCACCAGCTGGGGACAGGGCTACGAGCAGTACTTC | CATSWGQGYEQYF
TRBJ1-1 | NA | TRBV29-1 | NA | TGCACCGCGAGGGAGAGGGGCAGCCTCGGAACTGAAGCTTTCTTT | CTARERGSLGTEAFF
TRBJ2-7 | NA | TRBV25-1 | few | TGTGCCAGCAGTGACGGGTATATCTACGAGCAGTACTTC | CASSDGYIYEQYF
TRBJ2-7 | NA | TRBV7-2 | many | TGTGCCAGCAGCTTAGTTGCAGACACCTACGAGCAGTACTTC | CASSLVADTYEQYF
TRBJ2-7 | TRBD2 | TRBV28 | NA | TGTGCCAGCAGTGTGTCGGGACTAGTGAAGCTCGAGCAGTACTTC | CASSVSGLVKLEQYF
TRBJ2-5 | TRBD2 | TRBV4-3 | once | TGCGCCGGCAGCCAAGACGCGGGAGGGCAAGAGACCCAGTACTTC | CAGSQDAGGQETQYF
TRBJ2-2 | NA | TRBV3-1 | few | TGTGCCAGCAGCCAAGAAGACATTTTCCTAACCACCGGGGAGCTGTTTTTT | CASSQEDIFLTTGELFF
TRBJ2-7 | NA | TRBV10-2 | NA | TGCGCCAACAGTGACGCCGGGACGGGAGCCTACGAGCAGTACTTC | CANSDAGTGAYEQYF
TRBJ1-5 | NA | TRBV7-8 | NA | TGTGCCAGCAGCTTAATGTGGGGGGGGTTCAATCAGCCCCAGCATTTT | CASSLMWGGFNQPQHF
TRBJ2-7 | NA | TRBV28 | NA | TGTGCCAGCAGTTTAGGCCCCGGGACACTTCGTTCCTACGAGCAGTACTTC | CASSLGPGTLRSYEQYF
TRBJ2-5 | NA | TRBV5-1 | NA | TGCGCCAGCAGCTCACCGGGAGCTCAAGAGACCCAGTACTTC | CASSSPGAQETQYF
TRBJ2-7 | NA | TRBV9 | NA | TGTGCCAGCAGCGTAGTGTCCGGTGACGGGAACGAGCAGTACTTC | CASSVVSGDGNEQYF
TRBJ2-6 | NA | TRBV29-1 | few | TGCAGCGTTGAAGGTGTACCTGGGGCCAACGTCCTGACTTTC | CSVEGVPGANVLTF
TRBJ2-1 | NA | TRBV20-1 | NA | TGCAGTGCTAGAGATCAAAGCCACCCAAAAACGGGCGATGAGCAGTTCTTC | CSARDQSHPKTGDEQFF
TRBJ2-5 | NA | TRBV6-5 | NA | TGTGCCAGCCGGGGACTTACAGGGGCCCAGTACTTC | CASRGLTGAQYF
TRBJ2-5 | NA | TRBV29-1 | few | TGCAGCGTTTCCAAGACCAGGGGGGTGTCAGAGACCCAGTACTTC | CSVSKTRGVSETQYF
TRBJ2-5 | NA | TRBV12-3/TRBV12-4 | once | TGTGCCAGCAGTTTACGCGACAGAGGGCAGTACTTC | CASSLRDRGQYF
TRBJ2-1 | NA | TRBV28 | NA | TGTGCCAGCAGCACCCTTTCTAGCGCGCCGATCAATGAGCAGTTCTTC | CASSTLSSAPINEQFF
TRBJ2-1 | TRBD2 | TRBV7-9 | few | TGTGCCAGCAGCTTAGGCCCAGGGACTAGCGGGCTCCCCTACAATGAGCAGTTCTTC | CASSLGPGTSGLPYNEQFF
TRBJ2-1 | NA | TRBV20-1 | once | TGCAGTGCTAGCCTCGGGGGTTCCATAGGGGAGCAGTTCTTC | CSASLGGSIGEQFF
TRBJ2-3 | NA | TRBV2 | NA | TGTGCCAGCACCCACCTCGATGAGGTCACAGATACGCAGTATTTT | CASTHLDEVTDTQYF
TRBJ2-3 | TRBD2 | TRBV5-1 | many | TGTGCCAGCAGCCCGGGACTAGCGGGGTTCACAGATACGCAGTATTTT | CASSPGLAGFTDTQYF
TRBJ2-3 | NA | TRBV29-1 | few | TGCAGCGTGGTTGTGGGTTCGGTAACGCAGTATTTT | CSVVVGSVTQYF
TRBJ2-1 | TRBD2 | TRBV5-1 | NA | TGCGCCAGCAGCCTCGGACTAGCGGGAACCAATGAGCAGTTCTTC | CASSLGLAGTNEQFF
TRBJ2-5 | NA | TRBV12-3/TRBV12-4 | NA | TGTGCCAGCAGTTTCTTTACCAGGGATGGACAAGAGACCCAGTACTTC | CASSFFTRDGQETQYF